The 24 T cell receptor beta chains in this list originate from one sample, sequenced in a study of T cells in Graves' hyperthyroidism and ophthalmopathy. TCR beta CDR3 region amplification was performed from RNA transcripts. HTBI primers were the set used in a first-round RT-PCR of the TCR CDR3. MiXCR was run by TCRdb on the multiplex PCR reads, yielding one entry per CDR3 protein. The table includes about 360,000 distinct CDR3 sequences, approximately 13% detected once. The material sequenced was blood. The receptors come from a woman younger than 30 with Graves' hyperthyroidism.

As for this clonotype: A much bigger clone sits one base away, suggesting this may be a read error. The chain uses TRBV2 and TRBJ1-3; D gene ambiguous. CDR3 length equals 16 residues. CDR1 is SNHLY, CDR2 FYNNEI, per germline. CDR3 in amino acids: CASRGATDVSGSTIYF. The DNA for the CDR3 is TGTGCCAGCAGGGGCGCCACAGACGTCTCTGGAAGCACCATATATTTT.

The table lists this clonotype with many counts. The chain uses TRBV3-1 and TRBJ1-1, with 10 positions matching TRBD1. This CDR3 has 15 residues. The trim removed 4 bases at V and 5 bases at J, leaving 7 bases unmatched. Looked up from germline, CDR1 is LGHDT and CDR2 is YNNKEL (reference sequence). CDR3 in amino acids: CASSPFGQGDTEAFF. DNA for the CDR3: TGTGCCAGCAGCCCGTTCGGACAGGGGGATACTGAAGCTTTCTTT.

In DNA form, the CDR3 reads TGTGCCAGCAGCAGGGAGGGTGGGCAAAACACTGAAGCTTTCTTT. This translates into CASSREGGQNTEAFF. This chain joins TRBV11-2 and TRBJ1-1; D unresolved. V was trimmed by 5 bases and J by 2 bases, leaving 15 bases between them. Germline V lookup: CDR1 SGHAT, CDR2 FQNNGV. The CDR3 sequence is 15 residues long.

In its sample, this clonotype was seen many times. The rearrangement uses TRBV7-8 and TRBJ1-1, with D maybe TRBD1 (6 bases). Trimming left V 4 bases short and J 2 bases short, with 11 bases between. Germline CDR1 reads SGHVS; CDR2 reads FQNEAQ. The CDR3 is 14 amino acids. The CDR3 here is CASSSRTANTEAFF. In nucleotides, the CDR3 is TGTGCCAGCAGCTCCCGGACAGCCAACACTGAAGCTTTCTTT.

This clonotype was counted between two and nine times. V and J are TRBV12-3 or TRBV12-4 and TRBJ1-3, with D tentatively TRBD1 (5 bases). Trimming stripped 6 bases from V and 0 bases from J, with 9 bases between. The CDR3 is made up of 14 amino acids. The CDR3 sequence is CASSYRFSGNTIYF. CDR3 nucleotide sequence: TGTGCCAGCAGCTACAGGTTCTCTGGAAACACCATATATTTT.

This clonotype was seen repeatedly, ten times or more. J is TRBJ2-7 and V is TRBV6-1; TRBD2 might be the D (6 bases). V was clipped by 5 bases and J by 2 bases, with 19 bases between them. CDR3 length: 16 residues. CDR1 is MNHNS, CDR2 SASEGT, per germline. CDR3 protein: CASSNGGGGPTYEQYF. The CDR3 bases are TGTGCCAGCAGTAATGGGGGAGGAGGACCGACCTACGAGCAGTACTTC.

CDR3 amino acids: CASSLSGGAGEQYF. The CDR3 DNA reads TGTGCCAGCAGTTTGTCGGGGGGGGCCGGGGAGCAGTACTTC. This chain connects TRBV12-3 or TRBV12-4 to TRBJ2-7, with 8 bases aligning to TRBD2. This CDR3 spans 14 amino acids. V lost 3 bases, J lost 7 bases, and 8 bases stayed unmatched.

At least ten counts were recorded for this clonotype. The rearrangement uses TRBV2 and TRBJ2-1, with a possible D match to TRBD2 (5 bases). V lost 2 bases and J lost 5, with 10 bases in between. Germline lookup yields CDR1 SNHLY and CDR2 FYNNEI. The CDR3 loop spans 14 amino acids. The CDR3 region has the DNA TGTGCCAGCAGTGAATTTTTCGGGAACAATGAGCAGTTCTTC. Its protein is CASSEFFGNNEQFF.

There are many counts of this clonotype. V usage is TRBV28 and J usage is TRBJ1-2; D is uncertain. The germline V gene encodes CDR1 MDHEN and CDR2 SYDVKM. The ends were cut back, 3 bases at V and 4 bases at J, with 9 bases in the middle. CDR3 length equals 13 residues. CDR3: CASSFATLYGYTF. The CDR3 DNA is TGTGCCAGCAGTTTTGCGACCCTCTATGGCTACACCTTC.

This clonotype showed up many times. This rearrangement joins TRBV5-1 to TRBJ2-5; D tentatively fits TRBD1 or TRBD2 (5 bases each). Trimming shortened V by 5 bases and J by 0 bases, and 14 bases separated the two germline ends. CDR1 SGHRS and CDR2 YFSETQ come from the germline V gene. The CDR3 sequence is 15 residues long. The CDR3 is CASSWDGGNQETQYF. The CDR3 DNA reads TGCGCCAGCAGTTGGGACGGTGGAAACCAAGAGACCCAGTACTTC.

There are a few counts of this clonotype. The rearrangement joins TRBV25-1 to TRBJ2-5, with D possibly TRBD1 on 5 matching bases. V was cut by 3 bases and J by 4 bases, with 12 bases left in between. The germline gives CDR1 MGHDK, CDR2 SYGVNS. CDR3 length: 14 residues. The CDR3 coding sequence is TGTGCCAGCAGTGATGGATCAGGGTTAGAGACCCAGTACTTC. The encoded protein is CASSDGSGLETQYF.

This clonotype came up many times. The genes are TRBV30 and TRBJ1-6, with a possible D match to TRBD1 (5 bases). V lost 1 base to trimming and J lost 7 bases, with 14 bases between them. CDR1 is GTSNPN, CDR2 SVGIG, per germline (reference sequence). The CDR3 is 15 amino acids. CDR3: CAWSARGRANSPLHF. As DNA, the CDR3 is TGTGCCTGGAGTGCCCGGGGCAGGGCAAATTCACCCCTCCACTTT.

This clonotype was detected ten times or more. J is TRBJ1-1 and V is TRBV2; the match to TRBD1 covers 8 bases. The CDR3 has 15 residues. Trimming cost V 6 bases and J 5 bases; bases outside gene matches: 11. CDR1 is SNHLY, CDR2 FYNNEI, per germline. This CDR3 reads CASSAQTGEWTEAFF. The CDR3 region has the DNA TGTGCCAGCAGCGCGCAGACAGGGGAATGGACTGAAGCTTTCTTT.

This clonotype was detected ten times or more. The chain is built from TRBV7-8 and TRBJ2-3; D not certain. Looked up from germline, CDR1 is SGHVS and CDR2 is FQNEAQ. Trimming took 2 bases from V and 5 from J, leaving 8 bases between them. The CDR3 is 13 amino acids. The CDR3 here is CASSLSPVDTQYF. In DNA form, the CDR3 reads TGTGCCAGCAGCTTATCCCCCGTAGATACGCAGTATTTT.

This clonotype was observed many times. This chain joins TRBV12-3 or TRBV12-4 and TRBJ2-2, with D hard to call. Trimming pared 6 bases from V and 5 bases from J, leaving 13 bases between. This CDR3 is built from 14 residues. The DNA of the CDR3 is TGTGCCAGCAGCCGTTTGATGGGTACCGGGGAGCTGTTTTTT. The encoded protein is CASSRLMGTGELFF.

The sample holds many counts of this clonotype. V gene TRBV7-8 combines with J gene TRBJ1-2; D not certain. The CDR3 totals 14 residues. Trimming took off 5 bases at V and 5 bases at J, with 15 bases between the two ends. Germline lookup yields CDR1 SGHVS and CDR2 FQNEAQ. CDR3 sequence (DNA): TGTGCCAGCAGCCAATTAGGTCCCTCGTATGGCTACACCTTC. Amino acid sequence: CASSQLGPSYGYTF.

At least ten counts were recorded for this clonotype. The genes are TRBV29-1 and TRBJ2-7; possibly TRBD1 for D (6 bases). Trimming shortened V by 8 bases and J by 3 bases, and 17 bases separated the two germline ends. CDR1 is SQVTM and CDR2 is ANQGSEA in the germline V gene. There are 13 residues in the CDR3. The CDR3 DNA reads as TGCAGCACCTCACAGGGCGGTGTCTACGAGCAGTACTTC. Translating gives CSTSQGGVYEQYF.

This clonotype was detected ten times or more. This chain connects TRBV2 to TRBJ2-1, with TRBD2 identical over 12 bases. The V and J ends lost 4 bases and 7 bases, in that order; junction bases with no gene match: 5. Germline CDR1 is SNHLY and CDR2 is FYNNEI. The CDR3 has 15 residues. The chain's CDR3 is CASSVGLAGLNEQFF. CDR3 DNA: TGTGCCAGCAGTGTCGGACTAGCGGGATTAAATGAGCAGTTCTTC.

The table lists this clonotype with many counts. This chain links TRBV7-9 with TRBJ2-4; perhaps TRBD2 as D (6 bases). CDR1 and CDR2 from the germline V gene are SEHNR and FQNEAQ (reference sequence). The ends were cut back, 2 bases at V and 0 bases at J, with 20 bases in the middle. The CDR3 has 19 amino acids. The CDR3 DNA reads as TGTGCCAGCAGCTTAACATGGAGGGGAACCTCAATAGCCAAAAACATTCAGTACTTC. Translated, it gives CASSLTWRGTSIAKNIQYF.

The rearrangement uses TRBV7-3 and TRBJ2-3, with a possible D match to TRBD2 (5 bases). The germline V gene has CDR1 SGHTA and CDR2 FQGTGA. This CDR3 contains 15 residues. Trimming left V 5 bases short and J 0 bases short, with 12 bases between. The CDR3 region is CASSPMTTSTDTQYF. In DNA, the CDR3 is TGTGCCAGCAGCCCGATGACTACTAGCACAGATACGCAGTATTTT.

The genes are TRBV19 and TRBJ1-1, with unresolved D. Germline CDR1 and CDR2: LNHDA and SQIVND (reference sequence). The CDR3 is 12 amino acids. The V gene lost 7 bases and the J gene lost 6 bases, with 12 bases spanning the gap. Here the CDR3 reads CASTSARSEAFF. The CDR3 bases are TGTGCCAGTACCTCCGCCAGATCTGAAGCTTTCTTT.

This clonotype was picked up many times. V and J are TRBV27 and TRBJ1-1, with 8 bases identical to TRBD1. The germline gives CDR1 MNHEY, CDR2 SMNVEV (reference sequence). Trimming cost V 6 bases and J 5 bases; bases outside gene matches: 8. The length of the CDR3 is 14 residues. The CDR3 spells CASRRPGQATEAFF. The CDR3 nucleotides are TGTGCCAGCAGACGACCGGGACAGGCGACTGAAGCTTTCTTT.

This clonotype appeared many times. The chain uses TRBV7-8 and TRBJ2-1; D is ambiguous. This CDR3 contains 16 residues. Germline loops: CDR1 SGHVS, CDR2 FQNEAQ. V lost 4 bases to trimming and J lost 1 base, with 14 bases between them. The chain's CDR3 is CASSSWIPLSYNEQFF. DNA of the CDR3: TGTGCCAGCAGCTCGTGGATCCCCCTATCCTACAATGAGCAGTTCTTC.

This clonotype occurred many times. The chain uses TRBV28 and TRBJ1-5, with 8 bases fitting TRBD1. CDR1 is MDHEN, CDR2 SYDVKM, per germline. The CDR3 length is 13 residues. The V and J ends lost 11 bases and 9 bases, in that order; junction bases with no gene match: 12. The CDR3 sequence: CAAFRGPGWPQHF. The CDR3 DNA sequence: TGTGCCGCTTTCAGGGGGCCGGGGTGGCCCCAGCATTTT.